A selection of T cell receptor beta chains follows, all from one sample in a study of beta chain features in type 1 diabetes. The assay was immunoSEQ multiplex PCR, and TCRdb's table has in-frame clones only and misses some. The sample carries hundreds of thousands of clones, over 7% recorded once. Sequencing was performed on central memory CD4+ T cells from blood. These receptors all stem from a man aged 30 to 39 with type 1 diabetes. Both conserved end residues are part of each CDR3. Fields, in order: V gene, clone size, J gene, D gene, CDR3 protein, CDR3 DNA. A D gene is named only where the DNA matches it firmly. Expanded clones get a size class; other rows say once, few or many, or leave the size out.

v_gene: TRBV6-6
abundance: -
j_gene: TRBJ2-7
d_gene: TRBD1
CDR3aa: CASIGTAPNEQYF
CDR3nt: TGTGCCAGCATCGGGACAGCCCCCAACGAGCAGTACTTC

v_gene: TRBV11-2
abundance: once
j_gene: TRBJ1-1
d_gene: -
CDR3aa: CASSLDQAWGTEAFF
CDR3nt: TGTGCCAGCAGCTTAGATCAGGCTTGGGGGACTGAAGCTTTCTTT

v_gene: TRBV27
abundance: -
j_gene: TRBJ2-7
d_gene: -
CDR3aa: CASRGGTDAYEQYF
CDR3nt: TGTGCCAGCAGAGGAGGGACGGACGCCTACGAGCAGTACTTC

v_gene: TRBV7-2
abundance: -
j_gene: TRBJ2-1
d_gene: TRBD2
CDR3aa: CASSLAAGEPLSYNEQFF
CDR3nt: TGTGCCAGCAGCTTAGCGGCGGGGGAGCCACTCTCCTACAATGAGCAGTTCTTC

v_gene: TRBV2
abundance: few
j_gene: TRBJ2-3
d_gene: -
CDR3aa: CASSERTADTQYF
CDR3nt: TGTGCCAGCAGTGAACGGACAGCGGATACGCAGTATTTT

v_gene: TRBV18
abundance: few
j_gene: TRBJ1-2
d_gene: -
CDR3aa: CASSQEKPLNYGYTF
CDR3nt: TGTGCCAGCTCACAGGAGAAGCCTCTTAACTATGGCTACACCTTC

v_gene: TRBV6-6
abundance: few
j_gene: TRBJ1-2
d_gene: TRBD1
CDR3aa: CASRPRTGNGYTF
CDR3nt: TGTGCCAGCAGACCCCGGACAGGGAACGGCTACACCTTC

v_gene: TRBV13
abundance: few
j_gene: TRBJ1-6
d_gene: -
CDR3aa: CASSEGKAPLHF
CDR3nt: TGTGCCAGCAGTGAGGGGAAGGCACCCCTCCACTTT

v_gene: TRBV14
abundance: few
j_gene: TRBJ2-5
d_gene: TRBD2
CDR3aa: CASSPTTSTQETQYF
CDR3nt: TGTGCCAGCAGCCCTACGACTAGCACCCAGGAGACCCAGTACTTC

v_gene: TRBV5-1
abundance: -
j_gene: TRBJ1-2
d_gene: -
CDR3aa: CASSLQVAGGGYTF
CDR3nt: TGCGCCAGCAGTCTACAGGTAGCCGGAGGCGGCTACACCTTC

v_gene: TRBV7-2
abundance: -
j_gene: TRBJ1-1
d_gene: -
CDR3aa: CASSPQFTEAFF
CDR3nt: TGTGCCAGCAGTCCACAGTTTACTGAAGCTTTCTTT

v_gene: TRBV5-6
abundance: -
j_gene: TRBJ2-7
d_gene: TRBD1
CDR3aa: CASSQGQGRYEQYF
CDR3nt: TGTGCCAGCAGCCAAGGACAGGGACGGTACGAGCAGTACTTC

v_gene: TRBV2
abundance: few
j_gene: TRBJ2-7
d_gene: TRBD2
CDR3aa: CASSAAGGGADEQYF
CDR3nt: TGTGCCAGCAGTGCCGCCGGCGGGGGGGCGGACGAGCAGTACTTC

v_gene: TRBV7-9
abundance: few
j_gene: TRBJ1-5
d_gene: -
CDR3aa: CASSPGGGNQPQHF
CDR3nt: TGTGCCAGCAGCCCGGGGGGAGGGAATCAGCCCCAGCATTTT

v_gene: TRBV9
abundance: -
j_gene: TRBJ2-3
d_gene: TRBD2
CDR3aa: CASSLAGGLTDTQYF
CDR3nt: TGTGCCAGCAGTTTAGCGGGGGGGCTAACAGATACGCAGTATTTT

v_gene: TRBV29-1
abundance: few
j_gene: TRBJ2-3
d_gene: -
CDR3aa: CSVGLRTADTQYF
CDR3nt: TGCAGCGTTGGGTTAAGAACCGCAGATACGCAGTATTTT

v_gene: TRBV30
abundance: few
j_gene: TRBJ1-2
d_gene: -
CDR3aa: CAWSVPGANYGYTF
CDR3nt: TGTGCCTGGAGTGTACCCGGAGCTAACTATGGCTACACCTTC

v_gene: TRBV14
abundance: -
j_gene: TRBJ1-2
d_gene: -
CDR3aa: CASSQDTWVHGYTF
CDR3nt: TGTGCCAGCAGCCAAGATACTTGGGTTCATGGCTACACCTTC

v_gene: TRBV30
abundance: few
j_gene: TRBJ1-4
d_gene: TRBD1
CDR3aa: CAWSAGQVNEKLFF
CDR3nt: TGTGCCTGGAGTGCCGGACAGGTTAATGAAAAACTGTTTTTT

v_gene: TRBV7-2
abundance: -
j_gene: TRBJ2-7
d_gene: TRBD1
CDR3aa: CASSPGQGAREQYF
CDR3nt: TGTGCCAGCAGCCCAGGACAGGGGGCGAGGGAGCAGTACTTC

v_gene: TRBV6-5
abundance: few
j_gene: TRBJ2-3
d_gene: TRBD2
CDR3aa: CASRPPGGLGDTQYF
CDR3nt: TGTGCCAGCAGGCCACCGGGGGGGTTGGGAGATACGCAGTATTTT